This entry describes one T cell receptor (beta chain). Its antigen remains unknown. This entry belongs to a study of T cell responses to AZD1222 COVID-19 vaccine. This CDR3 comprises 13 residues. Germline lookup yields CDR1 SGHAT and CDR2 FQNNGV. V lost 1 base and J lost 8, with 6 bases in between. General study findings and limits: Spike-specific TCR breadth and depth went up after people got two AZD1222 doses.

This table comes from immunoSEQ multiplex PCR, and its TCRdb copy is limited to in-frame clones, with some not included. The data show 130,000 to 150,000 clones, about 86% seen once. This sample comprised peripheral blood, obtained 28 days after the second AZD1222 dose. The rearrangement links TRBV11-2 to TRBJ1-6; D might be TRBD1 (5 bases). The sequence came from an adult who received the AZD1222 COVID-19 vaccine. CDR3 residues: CASSLGGDSPLHF. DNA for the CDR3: TGTGCCAGCAGCTTAGGGGGGGATTCACCCCTCCACTTT.